One and the same sample provided the 3 T cell receptor beta chains below, sequenced in a study of blood T cell repertoires in COVID-19. The data were produced by immunoSEQ multiplex PCR, yet TCRdb's version contains in-frame clones alone and is incomplete. The sample carries roughly 150,000 clones, approximately 91% recorded once. Input material: peripheral blood. All receptors come from a man in his late teens or twenties with COVID-19, enrolled during active disease.

This sequence joins TRBV27 and TRBJ1-1; a weak D match, TRBD1 (5 bases). Germline V gene data show CDR1 as MNHEY and CDR2 as SMNVEV (reference sequence). This CDR3 region has 15 residues. Trimming took off 0 bases at V and 6 bases at J, with 14 bases between the two ends. The CDR3 region has the DNA TGTGCCAGCAGTTTATCTTCAACAGCAGGGTCTGAAGCTTTCTTT. As protein: CASSLSSTAGSEAFF.

This chain links TRBV25-1 with TRBJ1-2, with 9 bases fitting TRBD1. This CDR3 is built from 14 residues. With 6 bases clipped from V and 2 bases from J, the junction kept 4 bases outside the gene matches. Germline V CDR1 and CDR2: MGHDK, SYGVNS. CDR3 in amino acids: CASRSDRGNYGYTF. The CDR3 nucleotides read TGTGCCAGCAGGTCTGACAGGGGGAACTATGGCTACACCTTC.

The chain uses TRBV19 and TRBJ1-4, with 8 nucleotides matching TRBD1. The CDR3 length is 14 residues. Unmatched junction bases numbered 6, after V lost 7 bases and J lost 5 bases. The germline CDR1 and CDR2 sequences are LNHDA and SQIVND (reference sequence). CDR3 protein: CASTLRGLNEKLFF. DNA of the CDR3: TGTGCCAGTACCCTCAGGGGGCTGAATGAAAAACTGTTTTTT.